Reported below is one T cell receptor (beta chain). These data originate in a study of blood T cell repertoires in COVID-19. Libraries were prepared by immunoSEQ multiplex PCR; TCRdb keeps only in-frame clonotypes and omits some of them. The table shows about 87,000 clones, with over 80% occurring only once. The CDR3 contains 12 residues. The germline gives CDR1 SNHLY, CDR2 FYNNEI. With 7 bases clipped from V and 6 bases from J, the junction kept 3 bases outside the gene matches. This sequence originates from a woman aged 70-85 years with acute or convalescent COVID-19. This chain links TRBV2 with TRBJ1-5, with TRBD1 identical over 7 bases. The source material was peripheral blood. CDR3 sequence: CASNRGGQPQHF. As DNA, the CDR3 is TGTGCCAGCAACAGGGGAGGTCAGCCCCAGCATTTT.